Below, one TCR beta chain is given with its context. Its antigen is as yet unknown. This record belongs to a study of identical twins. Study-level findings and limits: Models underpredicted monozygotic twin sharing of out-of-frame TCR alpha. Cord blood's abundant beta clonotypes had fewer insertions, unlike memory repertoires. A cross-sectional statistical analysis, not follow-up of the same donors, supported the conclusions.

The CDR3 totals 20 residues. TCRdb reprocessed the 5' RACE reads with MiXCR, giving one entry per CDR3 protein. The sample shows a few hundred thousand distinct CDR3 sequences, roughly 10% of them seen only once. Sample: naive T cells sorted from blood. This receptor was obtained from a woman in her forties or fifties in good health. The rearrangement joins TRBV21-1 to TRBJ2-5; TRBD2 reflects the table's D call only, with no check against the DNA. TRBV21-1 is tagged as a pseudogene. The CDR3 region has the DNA TGTGCCAGCAGCAAAGCGCTTTTAGGCCTAGCGGGAGGGCCACGGGAGACCCAGTACTTC. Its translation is CASSKALLGLAGGPRETQYF.